This entry concerns a single TCR beta chain. No antigen is known for it. One end of the junction varies from germline; a read error may be responsible. Semiquantitative ARM-PCR amplified T cell receptor alpha and beta CDR3 regions from mRNA. ARM-PCR used tagged nested gene-specific primers, then communal superprimers for exponential amplification. Exonuclease cleared nested primers, then first-round products were reamplified. Using its own MiXCR run on the multiplex PCR reads, TCRdb lists one record per CDR3 protein. The table includes under 15,000 distinct CDR3 sequences, roughly 68% detected once. After CD25, CD56 and CD294 bead selections, the flow-through was collected as Th1 cells. These data originate in a study of relationships among human T cell subsets. The CDR3 is 13 residues long. Germline values: CDR1 SGHNT, CDR2 YENEEA. Findings of the study overall: Regulatory and Th2 subsets had few clones over 100 reads, unlike CD8+ cytotoxic cells.

The J gene is TRBJ1-1, the V gene TRBV11-3, with D hard to call. This clonotype was obtained from a man aged 35 to 55 in good health. The sequencing sample was made of CD4+ Th1 cells sorted from blood. CDR3 loop: CASSSEGYTEALF. As DNA, the CDR3 is TGTGCCAGCAGCTCGGAGGGATACACTGAAGCTCTCTTT.